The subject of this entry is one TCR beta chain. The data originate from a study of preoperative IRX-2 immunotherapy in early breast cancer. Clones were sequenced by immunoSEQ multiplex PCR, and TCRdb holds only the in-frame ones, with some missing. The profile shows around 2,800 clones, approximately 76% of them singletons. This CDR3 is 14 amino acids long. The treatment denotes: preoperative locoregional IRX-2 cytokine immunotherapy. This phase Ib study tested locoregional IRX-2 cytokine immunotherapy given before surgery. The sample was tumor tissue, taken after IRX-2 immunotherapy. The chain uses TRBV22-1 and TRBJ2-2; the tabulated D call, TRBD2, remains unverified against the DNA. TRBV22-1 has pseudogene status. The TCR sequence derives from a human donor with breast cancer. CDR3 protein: CASSPRGGSGELFF. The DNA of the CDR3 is TGTGCCAGCAGTCCGCGCGGGGGCTCAGGGGAGCTGTTTTTT.